This TCR beta chain comes out of a study of cytomegalovirus exposure and HLA in healthy donors. Study conclusions and caveats: A likely sequencing artifact accounted for one observed cluster of highly shared sequence variants. Roughly uniform sequencing depth across donors was assumed, possibly incorrectly.

Researchers ran the PCR with 60 Vbeta and 13 Jbeta primers. Clones were read by immunoSEQ multiplex PCR, and TCRdb kept only the in-frame ones, dropping some. In the table there are 140,000 to 150,000 clones, 76% of which are singletons. V lost 0 bases, J lost 8 bases, and 4 bases stayed unmatched. In germline, CDR1 is SQVTM, CDR2 ANQGSEA. CDR3 length: 14 amino acids. Points on this clone: Its matching antigen is unknown.

The sequenced sample was PBMCs. The rearrangement links TRBV29-1 to TRBJ1-4; TRBD1 matches 9 bases. The sequence was collected from a woman aged 40 to 49 in good health and CMV-seronegative. The CDR3 DNA reads TGCAGCGTTGAAGAGGACAGGGGTGGGGAAAAACTGTTTTTT. Protein sequence: CSVEEDRGGEKLFF.